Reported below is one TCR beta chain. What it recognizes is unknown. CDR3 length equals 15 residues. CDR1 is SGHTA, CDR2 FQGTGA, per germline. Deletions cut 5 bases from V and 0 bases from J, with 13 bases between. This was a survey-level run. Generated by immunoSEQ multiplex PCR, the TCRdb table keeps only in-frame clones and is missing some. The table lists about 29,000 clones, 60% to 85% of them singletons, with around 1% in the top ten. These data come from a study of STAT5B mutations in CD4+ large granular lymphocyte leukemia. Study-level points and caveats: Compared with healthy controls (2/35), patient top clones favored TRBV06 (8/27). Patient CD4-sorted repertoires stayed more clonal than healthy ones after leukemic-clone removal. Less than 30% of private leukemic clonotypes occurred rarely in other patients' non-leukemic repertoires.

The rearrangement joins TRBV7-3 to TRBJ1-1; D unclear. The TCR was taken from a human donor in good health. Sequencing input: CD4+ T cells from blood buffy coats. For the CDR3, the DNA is TGTGCCAGCAGCAGAAATGGAGGACTGAACACTGAAGCTTTCTTT. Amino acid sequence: CASSRNGGLNTEAFF.